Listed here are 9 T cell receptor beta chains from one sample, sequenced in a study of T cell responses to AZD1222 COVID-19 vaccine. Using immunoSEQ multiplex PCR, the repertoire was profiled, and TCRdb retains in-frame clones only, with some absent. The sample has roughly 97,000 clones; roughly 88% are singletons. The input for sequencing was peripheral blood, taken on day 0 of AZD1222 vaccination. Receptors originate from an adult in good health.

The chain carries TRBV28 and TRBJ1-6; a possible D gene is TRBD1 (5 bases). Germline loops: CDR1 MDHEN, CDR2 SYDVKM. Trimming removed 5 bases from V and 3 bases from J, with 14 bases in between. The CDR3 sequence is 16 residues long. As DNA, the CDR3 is TGTGCCAGCAGTATTCCCACTGGGGGCTATAATTCACCCCTCCACTTT. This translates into CASSIPTGGYNSPLHF.

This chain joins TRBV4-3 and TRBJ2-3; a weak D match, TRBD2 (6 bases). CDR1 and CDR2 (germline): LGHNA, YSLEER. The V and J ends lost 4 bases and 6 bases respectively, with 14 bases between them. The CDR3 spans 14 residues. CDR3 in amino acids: CASSPSLAGDTQYF. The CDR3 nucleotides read TGCGCCAGCAGCCCATCACTAGCCGGGGATACGCAGTATTTT.

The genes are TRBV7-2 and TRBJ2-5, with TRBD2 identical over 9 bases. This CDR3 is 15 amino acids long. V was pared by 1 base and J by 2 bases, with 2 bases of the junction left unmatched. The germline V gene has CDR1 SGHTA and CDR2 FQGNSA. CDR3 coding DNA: TGTGCCAGCAGCTTAGGTAGCGGGAGTCAAGAGACCCAGTACTTC. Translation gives CASSLGSGSQETQYF.

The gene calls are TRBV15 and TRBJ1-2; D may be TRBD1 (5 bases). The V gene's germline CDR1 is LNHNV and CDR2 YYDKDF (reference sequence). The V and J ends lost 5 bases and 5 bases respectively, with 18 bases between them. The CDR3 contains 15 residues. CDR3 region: CATSEENEGPYGYTF. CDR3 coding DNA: TGTGCCACCAGCGAAGAAAACGAGGGACCATATGGCTACACCTTC. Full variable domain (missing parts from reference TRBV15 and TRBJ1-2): DAMVIQNPRYQVTQFGKPVTLSCSQTLNHNVMYWYQQKSSQAPKLLFHYYDKDFNNEADTPDNFQSRRPNTSFCFLDIRSPGLGDTAMYLCATSEENEGPYGYTFGSGTRLTVV.

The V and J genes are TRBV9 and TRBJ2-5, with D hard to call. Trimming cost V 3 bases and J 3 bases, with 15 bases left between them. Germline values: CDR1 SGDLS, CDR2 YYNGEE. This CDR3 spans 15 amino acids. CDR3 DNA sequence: TGTGCCAGCAGCGCGGTCCCCGCGTACAAAGAGACCCAGTACTTC. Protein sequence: CASSAVPAYKETQYF.

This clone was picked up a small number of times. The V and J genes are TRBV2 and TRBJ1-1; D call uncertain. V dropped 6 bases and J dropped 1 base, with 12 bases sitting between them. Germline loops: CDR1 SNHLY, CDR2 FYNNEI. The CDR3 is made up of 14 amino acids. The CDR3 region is CASRLRVTNTEAFF. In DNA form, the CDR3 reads TGTGCCAGCAGGCTTCGTGTCACGAACACTGAAGCTTTCTTT.

The DNA for the CDR3 is TGCGCCAGCAGCCAAGAATGGGCCTATGGCTACACCTTC. This gives the protein CASSQEWAYGYTF. This chain uses TRBV4-3 with TRBJ1-2; D is undetermined. The germline gives CDR1 LGHNA, CDR2 YSLEER. V lost 0 bases, J lost 4 bases, and 6 bases lay in between. CDR3 length: 13 amino acids.

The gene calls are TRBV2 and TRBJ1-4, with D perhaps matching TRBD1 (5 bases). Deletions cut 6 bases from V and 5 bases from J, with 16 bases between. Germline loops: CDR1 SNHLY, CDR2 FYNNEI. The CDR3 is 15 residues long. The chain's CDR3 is CASRVRQGRNEKLFF. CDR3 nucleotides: TGTGCCAGCAGGGTCCGGCAGGGAAGGAATGAAAAACTGTTTTTT.

In DNA form, the CDR3 reads TGCGCCAGCAGCCGCGCCCCTGGGGCCAACGTCCTGACTTTC. Residues: CASSRAPGANVLTF. J is TRBJ2-6 and V is TRBV5-1; no clear D gene. Germline V gene data show CDR1 as SGHRS and CDR2 as YFSETQ. Trimming took 4 bases from V and 2 from J, leaving 7 bases between them. This CDR3 comprises 14 residues.